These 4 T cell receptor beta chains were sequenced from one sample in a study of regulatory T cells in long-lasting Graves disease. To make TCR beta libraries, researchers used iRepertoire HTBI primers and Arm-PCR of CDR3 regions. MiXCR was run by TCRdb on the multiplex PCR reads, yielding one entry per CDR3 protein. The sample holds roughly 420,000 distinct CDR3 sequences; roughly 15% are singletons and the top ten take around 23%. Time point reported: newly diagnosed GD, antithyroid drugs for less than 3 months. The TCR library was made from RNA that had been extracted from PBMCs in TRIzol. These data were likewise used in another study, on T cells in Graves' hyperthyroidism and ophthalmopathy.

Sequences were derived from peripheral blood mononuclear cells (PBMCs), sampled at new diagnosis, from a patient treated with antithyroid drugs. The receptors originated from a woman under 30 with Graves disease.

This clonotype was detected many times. CDR3 sequence (DNA): TGTGCCAGCACCTTGAGGGGCCTAGCGGGAGTCGGTGAGCAGTTCTTC. It translates to CASTLRGLAGVGEQFF. The chain carries TRBV7-9 and TRBJ2-1; 10 bases are shared with TRBD2. This CDR3 spans 16 amino acids. Germline CDR1 SEHNR, CDR2 FQNEAQ (reference sequence). The V and J ends lost 7 bases and 9 bases, in that order; junction bases with no gene match: 15. Supplemented by reference TRBV7-9 and TRBJ2-1, the full variable domain reads DTGVSQNPRHKITKRGQNVTFRCDPISEHNRLYWYRQTLGQGPEFLTYFQNEAQLEKSRLLSDRFSAERPKGSFSTLEIQRTEQGDSAMYLCASTLRGLAGVGEQFFGPGTRLTVL.

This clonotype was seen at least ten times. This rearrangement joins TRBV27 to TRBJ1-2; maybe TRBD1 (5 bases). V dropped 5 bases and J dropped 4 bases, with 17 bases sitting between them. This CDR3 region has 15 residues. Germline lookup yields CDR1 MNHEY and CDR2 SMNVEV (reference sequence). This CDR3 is CASSLTTGSGYGYTF. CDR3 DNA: TGTGCCAGCAGTCTAACCACAGGATCGGGCTATGGCTACACCTTC.

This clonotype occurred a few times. DNA of the CDR3: TGTGCCAGCAGCAGCTCGGGACTAGATAACAATGAGCAGTTCTTC. This encodes CASSSSGLDNNEQFF. This chain connects TRBV7-3 to TRBJ2-1; TRBD2 aligns across 8 bases. The CDR3 spans 15 residues. The germline gives CDR1 SGHTA, CDR2 FQGTGA. The V segment lost 5 bases and the J segment 5 bases; nucleotides outside the gene matches: 8.

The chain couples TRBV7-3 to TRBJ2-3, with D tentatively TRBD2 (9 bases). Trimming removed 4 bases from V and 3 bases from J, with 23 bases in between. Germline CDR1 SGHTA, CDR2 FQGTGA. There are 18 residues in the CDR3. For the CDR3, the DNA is TGTGCCAGCAGCTACGGACAGGGTCGCGGGAGGGAAACAGATACGCAGTATTTT. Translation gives CASSYGQGRGRETDTQYF.